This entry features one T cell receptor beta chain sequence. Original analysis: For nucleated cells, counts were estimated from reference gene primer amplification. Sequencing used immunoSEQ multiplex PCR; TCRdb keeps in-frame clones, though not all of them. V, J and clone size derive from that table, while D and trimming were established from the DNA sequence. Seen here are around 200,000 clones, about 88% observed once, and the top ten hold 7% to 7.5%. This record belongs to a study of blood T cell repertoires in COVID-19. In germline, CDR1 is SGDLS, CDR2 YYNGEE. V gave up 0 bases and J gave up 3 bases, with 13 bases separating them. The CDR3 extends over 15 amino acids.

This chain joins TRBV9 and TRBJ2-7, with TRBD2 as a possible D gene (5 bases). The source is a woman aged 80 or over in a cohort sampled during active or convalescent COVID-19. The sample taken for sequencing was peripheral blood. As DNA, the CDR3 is TGTGCCAGCAGCGTAGGGTTCGGGGTTGGCTACGAGCAGTACTTC. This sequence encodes CASSVGFGVGYEQYF. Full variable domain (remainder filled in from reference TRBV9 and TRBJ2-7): DSGVTQTPKHLITATGQRVTLRCSPRSGDLSVYWYQQSLDQGLQFLIQYYNGEERAKGNILERFSAQQFPDLHSELNLSSLELGDSALYFCASSVGFGVGYEQYFGPGTRLTVT.